These T cell receptor beta chains were read from a single sample in a study of shared clonotypes between healthy human individuals. Some clones are missing from TCRdb's copy, which holds only in-frame ones; the method was immunoSEQ multiplex PCR. The repertoire holds roughly 490,000 clones, with 79% as singletons. Sequencing input: PBMCs. The receptors here all came from a woman aged 40-49 years in good health. Some clones in this sample may be carry-over from other donors' samples. Both conserved end residues are part of each CDR3. Each record gives: J gene, clone size, D gene, V gene, CDR3 protein, CDR3 DNA. D genes are given only for firm matches. Only part of the rows carry a size: once, few, many, or a class if the clone is expanded.

j_gene: TRBJ1-2
abundance: NA
d_gene: NA
v_gene: TRBV7-8
CDR3aa: CASSLGGVSGYTF
CDR3nt: TGTGCCAGCAGCTTAGGGGGGGTCAGTGGCTACACCTTC

j_gene: TRBJ1-2
abundance: NA
d_gene: NA
v_gene: TRBV10-3
CDR3aa: CAISENFDSHYGYTF
CDR3nt: TGTGCCATCAGTGAGAACTTTGACAGTCACTATGGCTACACCTTC

j_gene: TRBJ2-7
abundance: NA
d_gene: NA
v_gene: TRBV13
CDR3aa: CASSLALRGAYEQYF
CDR3nt: TGTGCCAGCAGCTTAGCGTTGAGGGGAGCCTACGAGCAGTACTTC

j_gene: TRBJ1-3
abundance: NA
d_gene: NA
v_gene: TRBV7-9
CDR3aa: CASSQDASSGNTIYF
CDR3nt: TGTGCCAGCAGCCAGGACGCAAGCTCTGGAAACACCATATATTTT

j_gene: TRBJ1-1
abundance: few
d_gene: NA
v_gene: TRBV5-1
CDR3aa: CASSSETMNTEAFF
CDR3nt: TGCGCCAGCAGCTCTGAAACCATGAACACTGAAGCTTTCTTT

j_gene: TRBJ2-7
abundance: many
d_gene: NA
v_gene: TRBV2
CDR3aa: CASSNSYEQYF
CDR3nt: TGTGCCAGCAGCAACTCCTACGAGCAGTACTTC

j_gene: TRBJ2-2
abundance: once
d_gene: TRBD1
v_gene: TRBV5-4
CDR3aa: CASSPEPGQANTGELFF
CDR3nt: TGTGCCAGCAGCCCTGAACCGGGACAGGCGAACACCGGGGAGCTGTTTTTT

j_gene: TRBJ1-1
abundance: NA
d_gene: NA
v_gene: TRBV5-4
CDR3aa: CASSASLNTEAFF
CDR3nt: TGTGCCAGCAGCGCCAGCTTGAACACTGAAGCTTTCTTT

j_gene: TRBJ1-3
abundance: few
d_gene: NA
v_gene: TRBV5-4
CDR3aa: CASSLVGPSGNTIYF
CDR3nt: TGTGCCAGCAGCTTGGTAGGGCCCTCTGGAAACACCATATATTTT

j_gene: TRBJ2-3
abundance: NA
d_gene: NA
v_gene: TRBV6-1
CDR3aa: CASSEGAGSADTQYF
CDR3nt: TGTGCCAGCAGTGAAGGGGCTGGCAGCGCAGATACGCAGTATTTT

j_gene: TRBJ1-5
abundance: NA
d_gene: TRBD1
v_gene: TRBV18
CDR3aa: CASSPPGQGFQPQHF
CDR3nt: TGTGCCAGCTCACCACCGGGACAGGGGTTTCAGCCCCAGCATTTT

j_gene: TRBJ2-7
abundance: NA
d_gene: NA
v_gene: TRBV9
CDR3aa: CASSERATSSYEQYF
CDR3nt: TGTGCCAGCAGTGAAAGAGCGACAAGCTCCTACGAGCAGTACTTC

j_gene: TRBJ2-3
abundance: NA
d_gene: TRBD1
v_gene: TRBV5-4
CDR3aa: CASSATGADTQYF
CDR3nt: TGTGCCAGCAGCGCTACAGGGGCAGATACGCAGTATTTT

j_gene: TRBJ2-3
abundance: NA
d_gene: NA
v_gene: TRBV6-5
CDR3aa: CASSYRMGLQDTQYF
CDR3nt: TGTGCCAGCAGTTACCGCATGGGACTCCAAGATACGCAGTATTTT

j_gene: TRBJ1-2
abundance: NA
d_gene: NA
v_gene: TRBV4-1
CDR3aa: CASSQDWKGHLGYTF
CDR3nt: TGCGCCAGCAGCCAAGATTGGAAGGGGCACCTGGGCTACACCTTC

j_gene: TRBJ1-2
abundance: NA
d_gene: NA
v_gene: TRBV27
CDR3aa: CASSSRHILVRTHYGYTF
CDR3nt: TGTGCCAGCAGTTCCCGACACATCCTGGTGAGGACTCATTATGGCTACACCTTC

j_gene: TRBJ2-7
abundance: NA
d_gene: NA
v_gene: TRBV5-5
CDR3aa: CASSFDWLLSYEQYF
CDR3nt: TGTGCCAGCAGCTTCGACTGGCTATTGTCCTACGAGCAGTACTTC

j_gene: TRBJ1-2
abundance: NA
d_gene: NA
v_gene: TRBV9
CDR3aa: CASSVGVLNYGYTF
CDR3nt: TGTGCCAGCAGCGTCGGGGTGCTGAACTATGGCTACACCTTC

j_gene: TRBJ2-3
abundance: NA
d_gene: TRBD2
v_gene: TRBV11-2
CDR3aa: CASSSGFSTDTQYF
CDR3nt: TGTGCCAGCTCTAGCGGCTTTAGCACAGATACGCAGTATTTT

j_gene: TRBJ2-3
abundance: NA
d_gene: NA
v_gene: TRBV7-9
CDR3aa: CASSLDAGGTDTQYF
CDR3nt: TGTGCCAGCAGCTTAGACGCAGGGGGGACAGATACGCAGTATTTT

j_gene: TRBJ1-1
abundance: few
d_gene: NA
v_gene: TRBV5-6
CDR3aa: CASSLRGDGTEAFF
CDR3nt: TGTGCCAGCAGCTTGAGGGGAGATGGCACTGAAGCTTTCTTT

j_gene: TRBJ1-3
abundance: many
d_gene: TRBD1
v_gene: TRBV2
CDR3aa: CASTGQAGNTIYF
CDR3nt: TGTGCCAGCACCGGACAGGCTGGAAACACCATATATTTT

j_gene: TRBJ2-5
abundance: NA
d_gene: NA
v_gene: TRBV5-6
CDR3aa: CASSSLASGGETQYF
CDR3nt: TGTGCCAGCAGCTCTCTAGCTAGTGGCGGGGAGACCCAGTACTTC

j_gene: TRBJ2-1
abundance: NA
d_gene: TRBD1
v_gene: TRBV5-1
CDR3aa: CASSPGRTGIYEQFF
CDR3nt: TGCGCCAGCAGCCCTGGCCGGACAGGGATATATGAGCAGTTCTTC

j_gene: TRBJ1-4
abundance: NA
d_gene: TRBD1
v_gene: TRBV4-2
CDR3aa: CASSQGQGGQRGDEKLFF
CDR3nt: TGTGCCAGCAGCCAAGGACAGGGAGGGCAAAGGGGAGATGAAAAACTGTTTTTT

j_gene: TRBJ2-1
abundance: NA
d_gene: TRBD1
v_gene: TRBV18
CDR3aa: CASSPVTGAGNEQFF
CDR3nt: TGTGCCAGCTCACCAGTCACAGGGGCGGGCAATGAGCAGTTCTTC

j_gene: TRBJ2-7
abundance: NA
d_gene: NA
v_gene: TRBV7-2
CDR3aa: CASSLNGAARMEQYF
CDR3nt: TGTGCCAGCAGCTTAAACGGGGCAGCCCGTATGGAGCAGTACTTC

j_gene: TRBJ1-3
abundance: once
d_gene: NA
v_gene: TRBV27
CDR3aa: CASSLNGQFSGNTIYF
CDR3nt: TGTGCCAGCAGTTTAAACGGACAGTTCTCTGGAAACACCATATATTTT

j_gene: TRBJ2-5
abundance: NA
d_gene: TRBD2
v_gene: TRBV10-3
CDR3aa: CAISESKGLAGTGETQYF
CDR3nt: TGTGCCATCAGTGAGTCGAAGGGACTAGCGGGGACAGGAGAGACCCAGTACTTC

j_gene: TRBJ1-4
abundance: NA
d_gene: TRBD1
v_gene: TRBV18
CDR3aa: CASSRTQGANEKLFF
CDR3nt: TGTGCCAGCTCACGGACCCAGGGGGCTAATGAAAAACTGTTTTTT

j_gene: TRBJ2-5
abundance: NA
d_gene: TRBD2
v_gene: TRBV27
CDR3aa: CASSSRTGLENWYQETQYF
CDR3nt: TGTGCCAGCAGTTCCCGGACCGGACTAGAAAATTGGTACCAAGAGACCCAGTACTTC

j_gene: TRBJ2-2
abundance: NA
d_gene: NA
v_gene: TRBV2
CDR3aa: CASSGLGGANTGELFF
CDR3nt: TGTGCCAGCAGTGGCCTAGGCGGGGCGAACACCGGGGAGCTGTTTTTT

j_gene: TRBJ2-7
abundance: few
d_gene: NA
v_gene: TRBV10-3
CDR3aa: CAISDELAAIYEQYF
CDR3nt: TGTGCCATCAGTGATGAGTTAGCGGCAATCTACGAGCAGTACTTC

j_gene: TRBJ2-7
abundance: NA
d_gene: TRBD2
v_gene: TRBV13
CDR3aa: CASSLERERYEQYF
CDR3nt: TGTGCCAGCAGCTTGGAGCGGGAGAGGTACGAGCAGTACTTC

j_gene: TRBJ2-7
abundance: few
d_gene: NA
v_gene: TRBV5-6
CDR3aa: CASSPGTRTSYEQYF
CDR3nt: TGTGCCAGCAGCCCCGGGACCCGTACCTCCTACGAGCAGTACTTC

j_gene: TRBJ1-1
abundance: NA
d_gene: TRBD1
v_gene: TRBV28
CDR3aa: CASSKTGGNTEAFF
CDR3nt: TGTGCCAGCAGTAAGACAGGGGGTAACACTGAAGCTTTCTTT

j_gene: TRBJ2-1
abundance: NA
d_gene: TRBD2
v_gene: TRBV25-1
CDR3aa: CASSEGLAGGLSYNEQFF
CDR3nt: TGTGCCAGCAGTGAAGGACTAGCGGGAGGCCTCTCCTACAATGAGCAGTTCTTC

j_gene: TRBJ2-5
abundance: NA
d_gene: NA
v_gene: TRBV2
CDR3aa: CASSSRTGGETQYF
CDR3nt: TGTGCCAGCAGCTCTAGGACTGGAGGGGAGACCCAGTACTTC

j_gene: TRBJ2-7
abundance: NA
d_gene: TRBD1
v_gene: TRBV6-5
CDR3aa: CASSYSGTGLREQYF
CDR3nt: TGTGCCAGCAGTTACTCCGGGACAGGACTTAGGGAGCAGTACTTC

j_gene: TRBJ1-2
abundance: NA
d_gene: NA
v_gene: TRBV10-3
CDR3aa: CAIRKYVQEDGYTF
CDR3nt: TGTGCCATCAGGAAATATGTTCAGGAAGATGGCTACACCTTC

j_gene: TRBJ2-7
abundance: NA
d_gene: TRBD2
v_gene: TRBV30
CDR3aa: CAWSVGWTSGSSYEQYF
CDR3nt: TGTGCCTGGAGTGTGGGTTGGACTAGCGGGAGCTCCTACGAGCAGTACTTC

j_gene: TRBJ1-1
abundance: NA
d_gene: NA
v_gene: TRBV11-3
CDR3aa: CASSLGQVTEAFF
CDR3nt: TGTGCCAGCAGCTTAGGACAGGTCACTGAAGCTTTCTTT

j_gene: TRBJ2-5
abundance: NA
d_gene: NA
v_gene: TRBV4-3
CDR3aa: CASALSYGETQYF
CDR3nt: TGCGCCAGTGCCCTCTCCTATGGGGAGACCCAGTACTTC

j_gene: TRBJ2-1
abundance: many
d_gene: TRBD2
v_gene: TRBV18
CDR3aa: CASSPSHQSLAGVNEQFF
CDR3nt: TGTGCCAGCTCACCATCCCATCAGTCACTAGCGGGAGTGAATGAGCAGTTCTTC

j_gene: TRBJ1-3
abundance: NA
d_gene: TRBD1
v_gene: TRBV19
CDR3aa: CATSRDREAGNTIYF
CDR3nt: TGTGCCACCTCCAGGGACAGGGAGGCTGGAAACACCATATATTTT

j_gene: TRBJ2-2
abundance: NA
d_gene: NA
v_gene: TRBV5-4
CDR3aa: CASRGDTHTGELFF
CDR3nt: TGTGCCAGCAGGGGGGACACTCACACCGGGGAGCTGTTTTTT

j_gene: TRBJ2-7
abundance: NA
d_gene: NA
v_gene: TRBV27
CDR3aa: CASSLSNPRARITYEQYF
CDR3nt: TGTGCCAGCAGTTTATCGAATCCCCGGGCGCGTATTACCTACGAGCAGTACTTC

j_gene: TRBJ2-1
abundance: NA
d_gene: NA
v_gene: TRBV11-3
CDR3aa: CASSLEGYNEQFF
CDR3nt: TGTGCCAGCAGCTTAGAGGGTTACAATGAGCAGTTCTTC

j_gene: TRBJ2-1
abundance: NA
d_gene: TRBD1
v_gene: TRBV4-2
CDR3aa: CASSRQMGQGYNEQFF
CDR3nt: TGTGCCAGCAGCCGCCAAATGGGACAGGGGTACAATGAGCAGTTCTTC

j_gene: TRBJ1-2
abundance: NA
d_gene: NA
v_gene: TRBV5-1
CDR3aa: CASSLGQIYGYTF
CDR3nt: TGCGCCAGCAGCTTGGGACAGATCTATGGCTACACCTTC

j_gene: TRBJ2-1
abundance: NA
d_gene: TRBD1
v_gene: TRBV27
CDR3aa: CASSFHDRGNEQFF
CDR3nt: TGTGCCAGCAGTTTCCACGACAGGGGAAATGAGCAGTTCTTC

j_gene: TRBJ1-5
abundance: NA
d_gene: NA
v_gene: TRBV10-2
CDR3aa: CASTDGYSNQPQHF
CDR3nt: TGCGCCAGCACGGACGGATATAGCAATCAGCCCCAGCATTTT

j_gene: TRBJ2-7
abundance: NA
d_gene: NA
v_gene: TRBV27
CDR3aa: CASILRPSDSYEQYF
CDR3nt: TGTGCCAGCATTCTTAGGCCCTCCGACTCCTACGAGCAGTACTTC

j_gene: TRBJ2-7
abundance: NA
d_gene: TRBD2
v_gene: TRBV5-4
CDR3aa: CASSPDGSGVPYEQYF
CDR3nt: TGTGCCAGCAGCCCGGATGGTAGCGGGGTTCCCTACGAGCAGTACTTC

j_gene: TRBJ1-2
abundance: NA
d_gene: NA
v_gene: TRBV28
CDR3aa: CASSQAGTAKGYTF
CDR3nt: TGTGCCAGCAGTCAGGCCGGGACCGCTAAAGGCTACACCTTC

j_gene: TRBJ1-4
abundance: NA
d_gene: NA
v_gene: TRBV28
CDR3aa: CASSPRRGGGEKLFF
CDR3nt: TGTGCCAGCAGTCCACGACGGGGTGGAGGTGAAAAACTGTTTTTT

j_gene: TRBJ1-5
abundance: NA
d_gene: NA
v_gene: TRBV5-5
CDR3aa: CASSLATGGGQPQHF
CDR3nt: TGTGCCAGCAGCTTGGCGACCGGGGGTGGTCAGCCCCAGCATTTT